This is a list of T cell receptor beta chains from one sample in a study of OX40 agonist ivuxolimab in advanced cancers. Assay: immunoSEQ multiplex PCR; the TCRdb copy retains only in-frame clones and omits some. The table shows 75,000 to 95,000 clones, with approximately 89% occurring only once. The sequenced sample was CD4+ or CD8+ T cells sorted from blood, obtained in a trial of the OX40 agonist ivuxolimab. These receptors came from an adult with an advanced solid tumor such as melanoma, head and neck, liver or kidney cancer. Both conserved end residues are trimmed from each CDR3. D genes are given only for firm matches.

j_call,v_call,d_call,cdr3_aa
TRBJ1-4,TRBV28,-,ASRQQGYEKLF
TRBJ2-4,TRBV19,-,ASSTTQGNIQY
TRBJ1-5,TRBV27,-,ASSLSTTGLGQPQH
TRBJ1-4,TRBV30,-,AWSVRWDEKLF
TRBJ1-5,TRBV7-2,-,ASSLQRGVQPQH
TRBJ2-7,TRBV15,TRBD1,ATRSIQGDEQY
TRBJ1-4,TRBV7-9,-,ASTSTGAGLSEKLF
TRBJ2-3,TRBV5-4,TRBD2,ASSPLRTSGRVTQY
TRBJ1-2,TRBV7-9,-,ASSREARTAGGYT
TRBJ1-4,TRBV27,-,ASSFANEKLF
TRBJ1-3,TRBV11-2,TRBD1,ASSSQGGVGNTIY
TRBJ2-1,TRBV18,TRBD2,ASSPPLAGVEQF
TRBJ1-4,TRBV4-2,-,ASSNNEKLF
TRBJ2-3,TRBV30,-,AWSVAGPFLGGQDTQY
TRBJ2-1,TRBV19,TRBD2,ASSIGGGPGEQF
TRBJ2-7,TRBV11-2,TRBD2,ASSLVGSGSGSYEQY
TRBJ2-5,TRBV9,TRBD2,ASSVEGTNFQETQY
TRBJ2-3,TRBV29-1,TRBD2,VAGVSDTQY
TRBJ2-5,TRBV10-1,-,ASTRGGGAETQY
TRBJ2-6,TRBV7-9,-,ASSTTGLGANVLT
TRBJ1-5,TRBV7-8,-,ASRRTAAHGNQPQH
TRBJ1-5,TRBV6-1,TRBD1,ASSGTGDQPQH
TRBJ2-1,TRBV21-1,-,ASSKEASGSLYEQF
TRBJ1-1,TRBV5-6,-,ASSLAWGSEAF
TRBJ1-1,TRBV30,-,ACAVTKYTEAF
TRBJ1-6,TRBV19,-,ASSIDPEHGSPLH
TRBJ2-2,TRBV7-2,-,ASSPDSSTGELF
TRBJ1-2,TRBV5-6,TRBD1,ASSYPRQGTYGYT
TRBJ2-2,TRBV11-1,-,ASRVSPVNTGELF
TRBJ1-2,TRBV27,TRBD1,ASSNSGQGVLANYGYT
TRBJ2-3,TRBV10-3,TRBD2,AISGRAEDTQY
TRBJ1-1,TRBV5-1,TRBD1,ASSLRGQGAEAF
TRBJ2-7,TRBV28,-,ASSSRQWKAGEQY
TRBJ2-1,TRBV18,TRBD2,ASSPLAVNNEQF
TRBJ2-7,TRBV7-6,-,ASSSKRQDGSYEQY
TRBJ1-2,TRBV27,-,ASSFGGEGYGYT
TRBJ1-1,TRBV5-1,-,ASSRTESDRNTEAF
TRBJ2-1,TRBV7-3,-,ASSLDRNQYNEQF
TRBJ2-6,TRBV28,TRBD1,ASREGGAGANVLT
TRBJ1-1,TRBV5-6,-,ASTATGLNTEAF
TRBJ2-1,TRBV9,-,ASSVDPISAQF
TRBJ2-5,TRBV30,-,AWEDRQTVGETQY
TRBJ1-3,TRBV6-5,-,ASSYSTGKGGNTIY
TRBJ1-5,TRBV23-1,-,ASSQFPGEGYQPQH
TRBJ1-1,TRBV19,-,ASSNGIGAGEAF
TRBJ1-3,TRBV2,-,ASSEGRGPGNTIY
TRBJ1-4,TRBV28,-,ASSLGAGAVNEKLF
TRBJ1-4,TRBV27,-,ASSPPGLPTNEKLF
TRBJ2-1,TRBV11-1,-,ASSLVRVGEQF
TRBJ1-5,TRBV5-1,-,ASSLEGDSNQPQH
TRBJ2-1,TRBV5-1,TRBD2,ASSLVAGVNNEQF
TRBJ1-1,TRBV28,-,ASSLPDGKVTEAF
TRBJ2-2,TRBV14,TRBD2,ASSQIGEGTGELF
TRBJ1-1,TRBV15,-,ATSTGGTPMNTEAF
TRBJ2-7,TRBV15,-,ATSRDKSVVGY